Reported below is one TCR beta chain. The antigen remains unidentified. One end of the junction varies from germline; a read error may be responsible. Using immunoSEQ multiplex PCR, the repertoire was profiled, and TCRdb retains in-frame clones only, with some absent. The sample lists roughly 140,000 clones; about 89% were seen once. This sample is part of a study of cytomegalovirus exposure and HLA in healthy donors. Study-level information: The 120 or so validation repertoires used a platform that matched the one used for the approximately 610 first-cohort repertoires, as a later analysis reported. General study findings and limits: A list of 150 or so TCR beta chains associated with cytomegalovirus was given. Cytomegalovirus status was reportedly diagnosed by the classifier with high sensitivity and specificity.

The CDR3 totals 15 residues. The V gene's germline CDR1 is GTSNPN and CDR2 SVGIG (reference sequence). From the 120-subject validation cohort, which was separate from the approximately 700-subject first cohort, the donors were drawn. The chain is built from TRBV30 and TRBJ2-1, with D possibly TRBD2 on 6 matching bases. This sequence originates from a woman younger than 30 in good health and CMV-seropositive. The sequenced sample consisted of PBMCs. Here the CDR3 reads CAWSVYGLPYDEQFF. DNA for the CDR3: TGTGCCTGGAGTGTATACGGACTACCCTACGATGAGCAGTTCTTC.